What follows are 20 T cell receptor beta chains derived from one specimen sequenced in a study of shared clonotypes between healthy human individuals. Produced via immunoSEQ multiplex PCR; TCRdb's table is partial and in-frame only. The sample includes about 1.1 million clones, 70% to 80% seen only once; the top ten take about 0.89%. The specimen sequenced was memory CD4+ T cells from PBMCs. Sample subset: CD45RA-negative fraction. These receptors were collected from a man aged 18 to 30 in good health. Some clones in this sample may be carry-over from other donors' samples.

V and J are TRBV5-6 and TRBJ1-5; D might be TRBD1 (6 bases). The germline V gene encodes CDR1 SGHDT and CDR2 YYEEEE. The CDR3 sequence is 15 residues long. V lost 1 base to trimming and J lost 3 bases, with 11 bases between them. Here the CDR3 DNA reads TGTGCCAGCAGCTTGTTGGGACACGACAATCAGCCCCAGCATTTT. Its protein is CASSLLGHDNQPQHF.

V is TRBV9 and J is TRBJ2-3; D is unresolved. The CDR3 length is 14 residues. V was clipped by 4 bases and J by 4 bases, with 13 bases between them. The germline gives CDR1 SGDLS, CDR2 YYNGEE. The CDR3 DNA follows: TGTGCCAGCAGCCCGTCGGGTTCCGCAGATACGCAGTATTTT. Its translation is CASSPSGSADTQYF.

The genes are TRBV28 and TRBJ2-7, with D maybe TRBD1 (5 bases). The CDR3 runs 14 residues. Germline lookup yields CDR1 MDHEN and CDR2 SYDVKM. Between the trimmed V and J ends, which lost 2 bases and 0 bases, there was a span of 8 bases. CDR3 protein: CASSLSDSSYEQYF. CDR3 DNA: TGTGCCAGCAGTTTAAGTGACAGCTCCTACGAGCAGTACTTC.

The CDR3 reads CASSPIPGKNTEAFF. DNA for the CDR3: TGTGCCAGCAGCCCAATCCCCGGGAAAAACACTGAAGCTTTCTTT. The rearrangement links TRBV5-6 to TRBJ1-1; D gene ambiguous. The germline V and J ends were trimmed by 4 bases and 2 bases, with 15 bases remaining between them. The CDR3 runs to 15 residues. CDR1 and CDR2 from the germline V gene are SGHDT and YYEEEE.

The rearrangement joins TRBV5-4 to TRBJ1-2, with D perhaps TRBD1 (5 bases). Deletions cut 3 bases from V and 0 bases from J, with 18 bases between. The CDR3 loop spans 17 amino acids. Germline CDR1 reads SGHNT; CDR2 reads YYREEE (reference sequence). CDR3 sequence: CASSSASLGLANYGYTF. CDR3 nucleotide sequence: TGTGCCAGCAGCTCCGCTTCTCTGGGGCTAGCTAACTATGGCTACACCTTC.

The chain joins TRBV6-1 to TRBJ2-2, with no clear D. The length of the CDR3 is 14 residues. Trimming took 2 bases from V and 7 from J, leaving 11 bases between them. The germline V gene encodes CDR1 MNHNS and CDR2 SASEGT. CDR3 sequence reads: CASSEFTVGGELFF. The CDR3 DNA reads TGTGCCAGCAGTGAATTTACGGTGGGCGGGGAGCTGTTTTTT.

This chain links TRBV6-4 with TRBJ2-7, with D uncertain. V was shortened by 6 bases and J by 5 bases, with 14 bases between the two germline ends. This CDR3 spans 13 amino acids. Germline V gene lookup returns CDR1 MRHNA and CDR2 SNTAGT. In nucleotides, the CDR3 is TGTGCCAGCAGGGGCCCCCTTACGGACGAGCAGTACTTC. Translating it yields CASRGPLTDEQYF.

A remark on this clone: The same CDR3 is also encoded by other DNA sequences in this sample. V and J are TRBV5-1 and TRBJ2-2, with D perhaps TRBD2 (5 bases). The V and J ends lost 0 bases and 3 bases respectively, with 9 bases between them. CDR1 is SGHRS, CDR2 YFSETQ, per germline. CDR3 length equals 15 residues. The CDR3 DNA reads as TGCGCCAGCAGCTTGGCCTCCGGGGACACCGGGGAGCTGTTTTTT. Translating it yields CASSLASGDTGELFF.

Points on this clone: This is likely a read error, given that the CDR3 carries no conserved phenylalanine or tryptophan at its end. The limits of the CDR3 on the DNA are not certain, so only TCRdb's listed CDR3 is given. V gene TRBV28 combines with J gene TRBJ2-3; TRBD2 is the table's D call and was not checked against the DNA. Looked up from germline, CDR1 is MDHEN and CDR2 is SYDVKM. The CDR3 spans 15 amino acids, including both terminal residues. CDR3 protein: CASSPVLAGGRLLFL.

A few counts support this clone. The chain uses TRBV27 and TRBJ1-2, with 10 bases that match TRBD1. Germline V gives CDR1 MNHEY, CDR2 SMNVEV (reference sequence). V shed 5 bases and J 8 bases; nucleotides not matched to a gene: 8. This CDR3 spans 14 amino acids. As DNA, the CDR3 is TGTGCCAGCAGTCACCGACAGGGGGCTTGGGGCTACACCTTC. Its translation is CASSHRQGAWGYTF.

The V gene is TRBV9, the J gene TRBJ1-3; a weak D match, TRBD1 (6 bases). The CDR3 is made up of 15 amino acids. Germline values: CDR1 SGDLS, CDR2 YYNGEE. Trimming removed 3 bases from V and 4 bases from J, with 14 bases in between. As DNA, the CDR3 is TGTGCCAGCAGCGCTACAGGGATGGAAGGAAACACCATATATTTT. Amino acids: CASSATGMEGNTIYF.

The sample holds a few counts of this clone. Other DNA sequences in the sample encode the same CDR3. J is TRBJ1-2 and V is TRBV28; no clear D gene. Trimming stripped 3 bases from V and 4 bases from J, with 6 bases between. The V gene's germline CDR1 is MDHEN and CDR2 SYDVKM. This CDR3 has 12 amino acids. The CDR3 is CASSFLGYGYTF. CDR3 bases: TGTGCCAGCAGTTTTTTAGGCTATGGCTACACCTTC.

This clone came up many times. This chain joins TRBV19 and TRBJ1-2; the D gene is possibly TRBD1 (5 bases). CDR1 is LNHDA, CDR2 SQIVND, per germline (reference sequence). The CDR3 loop spans 13 amino acids. The V end was cut by 5 bases, the J end by 8 bases, with 15 bases between. CDR3 loop: CASSQTEGSGYTF. The CDR3 region has the DNA TGTGCCAGTAGTCAGACGGAGGGGTCAGGCTACACCTTC.

J is TRBJ1-1 and V is TRBV5-1, with 10 positions matching TRBD1. J was trimmed by 3 bases and V by 4 bases; bases with no gene match: 6. CDR1 and CDR2 from the germline V gene are SGHRS and YFSETQ. The length of the CDR3 is 15 residues. The CDR3 here is CASSRGTGDYTEAFF. CDR3 DNA sequence: TGCGCCAGCAGCAGAGGGACAGGGGATTACACTGAAGCTTTCTTT.

The chain joins TRBV6-1 to TRBJ2-7, with 9 positions matching TRBD1. The length of the CDR3 is 16 residues. V shed 2 bases and J 0 bases; nucleotides not matched to a gene: 5. CDR1 is MNHNS, CDR2 SASEGT, per germline. As DNA, the CDR3 is TGTGCCAGCAGTGAAAACTTGGACAGGGGCTCCTACGAGCAGTACTTC. Amino acid sequence: CASSENLDRGSYEQYF.

This clone was seen at least ten times. The rearrangement joins TRBV7-6 to TRBJ2-5; 8 bases match TRBD2. The CDR3 is 16 residues long. CDR1 SGHVS and CDR2 FNYEAQ come from the germline V gene. V shed 2 bases, J shed 5 bases, and the junction held 10 bases outside the gene matches. The CDR3 bases are TGTGCCAGCAGCTTATGGCCCCCCGCGGGAGGCGAGACCCAGTACTTC. This translates into CASSLWPPAGGETQYF.

The chain recombines TRBV12-5 with TRBJ1-1, with D maybe TRBD1 (6 bases). V dropped 6 bases and J dropped 4 bases, with 12 bases sitting between them. CDR1 and CDR2 from the germline V gene are LGHNT and FRNRAP. The CDR3 runs to 13 residues. The CDR3 coding sequence is TGTGCTAGTGGACCACAGGGAGGCACTGAAGCTTTCTTT. This encodes CASGPQGGTEAFF.

The V and J genes are TRBV9 and TRBJ2-7; D ambiguous. The V end lost 2 bases, the J end lost 0 bases, and 9 bases lay between the germline ends. There are 14 residues in the CDR3. Germline CDR1 reads SGDLS; CDR2 reads YYNGEE. The CDR3 nucleotides are TGTGCCAGCAGCGTTCGACCGGGCTCCTACGAGCAGTACTTC. Translation gives CASSVRPGSYEQYF.

Details on this clone: This CDR3 is also generated by other DNA sequences in the sample. J is TRBJ2-7 and V is TRBV19; 7 nucleotides line up with TRBD2. The CDR3 has 15 residues. CDR1 LNHDA and CDR2 SQIVND come from the germline V gene (reference sequence). The V gene end was trimmed by 5 bases and the J gene end by 3 bases; junction bases not matched to a gene: 10. CDR3 sequence: CASSPRLRGSYEQYF. The CDR3 bases are TGTGCCAGTAGTCCCCGACTCCGCGGGAGCTACGAGCAGTACTTC.

CDR3 protein: CAWSGGRGWTGTEAFF. Here the CDR3 DNA reads TGTGCCTGGAGTGGGGGCAGGGGGTGGACGGGCACTGAAGCTTTCTTT. The chain uses TRBV30 and TRBJ1-1; 7 bases align to TRBD1. The CDR3 sequence is 16 residues long. The J segment lost 4 bases and the V segment lost 1 base, leaving 12 bases of the junction unmatched. CDR1 and CDR2 (germline): GTSNPN, SVGIG (reference sequence).